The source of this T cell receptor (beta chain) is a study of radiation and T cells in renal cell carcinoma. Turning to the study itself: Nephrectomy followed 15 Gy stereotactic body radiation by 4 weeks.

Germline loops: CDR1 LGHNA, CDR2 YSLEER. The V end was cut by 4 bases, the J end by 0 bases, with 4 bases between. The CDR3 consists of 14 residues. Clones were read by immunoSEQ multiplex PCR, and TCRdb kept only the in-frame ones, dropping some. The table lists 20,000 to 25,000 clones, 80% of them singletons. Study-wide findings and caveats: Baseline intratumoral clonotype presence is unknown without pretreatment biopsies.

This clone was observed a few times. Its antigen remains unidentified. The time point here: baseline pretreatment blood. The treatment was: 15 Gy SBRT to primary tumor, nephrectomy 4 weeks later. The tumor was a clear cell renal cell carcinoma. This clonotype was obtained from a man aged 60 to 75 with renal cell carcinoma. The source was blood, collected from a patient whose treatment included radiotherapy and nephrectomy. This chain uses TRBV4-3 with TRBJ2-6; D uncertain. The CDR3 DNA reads TGCGCCAGCAGCCCGGACTCTGGGGCCAACGTCCTGACTTTC. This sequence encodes CASSPDSGANVLTF.